This is a list of T cell receptor beta chains from one sample in a study of breast tumors, draining lymph nodes, adjacent tissues. Each CDR3 protein gets one entry after TCRdb re-called the multiplex PCR reads with MiXCR. The data contain around 230,000 distinct CDR3 sequences, 34% of them seen just once; the ten biggest clones take up about 3.9%. The sample comprised axillary lymph node tissue. The receptors derive from a female donor with breast cancer. Some clones in this sample may be carry-over from other donors' samples. The CDR3 runs from the conserved cysteine through the conserved F or W. Each record gives: J gene, D gene, clone size, V gene, CDR3 protein, CDR3 DNA. The D gene is left open where the match is weak. Clone size appears in some rows only: once, few, many, or a class for an expanded clone.

J: TRBJ2-7
D: TRBD2
size: many
V: TRBV7-9
CDR3: CASSLKRELSYEQYF
DNA: TGTGCCAGCAGCTTAAAGCGGGAGCTCTCCTACGAGCAGTACTTC

J: TRBJ2-5
D: TRBD1
size: many
V: TRBV12-3/TRBV12-4
CDR3: CASSHSGTGERETQYF
DNA: TGTGCCAGCAGTCACTCCGGGACAGGGGAAAGAGAGACCCAGTACTTC

J: TRBJ2-7
D: .
size: many
V: TRBV7-2
CDR3: CASSARGERRNEQYF
DNA: TGTGCCAGCAGCGCCCGGGGAGAGCGGAGGAACGAGCAGTACTTC

J: TRBJ1-6
D: .
size: many
V: TRBV4-2
CDR3: CAARGGIDSPLHF
DNA: TGTGCCGCCCGGGGGGGGATCGATTCACCCCTCCACTTT

J: TRBJ1-2
D: TRBD1
size: many
V: TRBV18
CDR3: CASSPPGQWLGGYTF
DNA: TGTGCCAGCTCACCACCGGGACAGTGGCTAGGCGGCTACACCTTC

J: TRBJ1-1
D: .
size: .
V: TRBV29-1
CDR3: CSVEDRRSWAFF
DNA: TGCAGCGTGGAAGACAGGAGGTCATGGGCTTTCTTT

J: TRBJ2-3
D: .
size: many
V: TRBV7-9
CDR3: CASTWSGSLDTQYF
DNA: TGTGCCAGCACCTGGTCGGGGAGTTTGGATACGCAGTATTTT

J: TRBJ2-5
D: TRBD2
size: .
V: TRBV12-3/TRBV12-4
CDR3: CASSFLGEGNFYQETQYF
DNA: TGTGCCAGCAGTTTCCTCGGGGAGGGCAACTTTTACCAAGAGACCCAGTACTTC

J: TRBJ2-1
D: TRBD1
size: many
V: TRBV9
CDR3: CASSPPGTGLYNEQFF
DNA: TGTGCCAGCAGCCCCCCCGGGACAGGCCTTTACAATGAGCAGTTCTTC

J: TRBJ1-4
D: .
size: .
V: TRBV18
CDR3: CASFRATNEKLFF
DNA: TGTGCCAGTTTCAGGGCAACTAATGAAAAACTGTTTTTT

J: TRBJ2-3
D: TRBD1
size: many
V: TRBV7-2
CDR3: CASSPGQTDTQYF
DNA: TGTGCCAGCAGCCCGGGACAGACAGATACGCAGTATTTT

J: TRBJ1-2
D: .
size: .
V: TRBV28
CDR3: CASSFLANYGYTF
DNA: TGTGCCAGCAGTTTTTTGGCTAACTATGGCTACACCTTC

J: TRBJ2-7
D: TRBD1
size: few
V: TRBV20-1
CDR3: CSAKGQGPVAPEQYF
DNA: TGCAGTGCTAAGGGACAGGGGCCCGTAGCCCCCGAGCAGTACTTC

J: TRBJ2-3
D: .
size: many
V: TRBV14
CDR3: CASSQFGSDTQYF
DNA: TGTGCCAGCAGCCAATTTGGCTCCGATACGCAGTATTTT

J: TRBJ2-1
D: TRBD2
size: .
V: TRBV4-3
CDR3: CASSQFTLAGGPTYNEQFF
DNA: TGCGCCAGCAGCCAATTCACCCTAGCGGGGGGGCCTACCTACAATGAGCAGTTCTTC

J: TRBJ2-7
D: TRBD1
size: once
V: TRBV2
CDR3: CASRLPGQGFSYEQYF
DNA: TGTGCCAGCAGACTCCCGGGACAGGGGTTCTCCTACGAGCAGTACTTC

J: TRBJ2-3
D: TRBD2
size: .
V: TRBV20-1
CDR3: CSAPPPGLAGTTDTQYF
DNA: TGCAGTGCTCCCCCCCCCGGACTAGCGGGGACCACAGATACGCAGTATTTT

J: TRBJ1-5
D: .
size: many
V: TRBV6-5
CDR3: CASSYSSNQPQHF
DNA: TGTGCCAGCAGTTATTCTAGCAATCAGCCCCAGCATTTT

J: TRBJ1-6
D: TRBD1
size: .
V: TRBV7-9
CDR3: CASSLGAGGIGNSPLHF
DNA: TGTGCCAGCAGCTTGGGAGCAGGGGGGATTGGTAATTCACCCCTCCACTTT

J: TRBJ2-1
D: .
size: many
V: TRBV5-1
CDR3: CASSPFWGSYNEQFF
DNA: TGCGCCAGCAGCCCGTTCTGGGGGTCCTACAATGAGCAGTTCTTC

J: TRBJ2-6
D: .
size: many
V: TRBV12-5
CDR3: CASGTGAAGANVLTF
DNA: TGTGCTAGTGGGACGGGGGCGGCTGGGGCCAACGTCCTGACTTTC

J: TRBJ2-2
D: .
size: .
V: TRBV5-4
CDR3: CASSLEGAGELFF
DNA: TGTGCCAGCAGCTTGGAGGGGGCCGGGGAGCTGTTTTTT

J: TRBJ1-5
D: .
size: many
V: TRBV7-2
CDR3: CASSLSPTGNQPQHF
DNA: TGTGCCAGCAGCTTATCTCCGACCGGCAATCAGCCCCAGCATTTT

J: TRBJ2-5
D: .
size: .
V: TRBV20-1
CDR3: CSARDPRSRAYGGTQYF
DNA: TGCAGTGCTAGAGATCCCAGGAGCAGGGCGTACGGCGGGACCCAGTACTTC

J: TRBJ1-4
D: TRBD1
size: many
V: TRBV5-5
CDR3: CASSFGTATNEKLFF
DNA: TGTGCCAGCAGCTTCGGGACAGCAACTAATGAAAAACTGTTTTTT

J: TRBJ1-6
D: TRBD1
size: many
V: TRBV7-2
CDR3: CASSTNRGGYNSPLHF
DNA: TGTGCCAGCAGCACGAACAGGGGTGGGTATAATTCACCCCTCCACTTT

J: TRBJ2-1
D: TRBD1
size: few
V: TRBV3-1
CDR3: CASSQEGQGYYNEQFF
DNA: TGTGCCAGCAGCCAGGAGGGACAGGGTTACTACAATGAGCAGTTCTTC

J: TRBJ2-1
D: TRBD2
size: .
V: TRBV7-2
CDR3: CASSSHRGGGYEQFF
DNA: TGTGCCAGCAGCTCGCATAGGGGCGGGGGTTATGAGCAGTTCTTC

J: TRBJ2-2
D: .
size: many
V: TRBV11-2
CDR3: CASSLGQSGELFF
DNA: TGTGCCAGCAGCTTAGGACAGTCCGGGGAGCTGTTTTTT

J: TRBJ2-3
D: TRBD1
size: .
V: TRBV7-9
CDR3: CASSLTQGPADTQYF
DNA: TGTGCCAGCAGCCTTACACAGGGGCCAGCAGATACGCAGTATTTT

J: TRBJ2-7
D: TRBD1
size: .
V: TRBV2
CDR3: CASTGQGAFYEQYF
DNA: TGTGCCAGCACCGGACAGGGGGCCTTCTACGAGCAGTACTTC

J: TRBJ2-1
D: .
size: few
V: TRBV30
CDR3: CADFIIYNEQFF
DNA: TGTGCCGACTTTATAATTTACAATGAGCAGTTCTTC

J: TRBJ1-1
D: .
size: .
V: TRBV7-9
CDR3: CASSFSGNTEAFF
DNA: TGTGCCAGCAGCTTTTCAGGGAACACTGAAGCTTTCTTT

J: TRBJ2-7
D: .
size: few
V: TRBV6-6
CDR3: CASSHSISVYAGRVYEQYF
DNA: TGTGCCAGCAGTCACTCGATATCTGTATATGCGGGACGAGTCTACGAGCAGTACTTC

J: TRBJ2-3
D: .
size: many
V: TRBV7-9
CDR3: CASSLFVGEADTQYF
DNA: TGTGCCAGCAGCTTATTTGTGGGAGAGGCAGATACGCAGTATTTT

J: TRBJ1-5
D: TRBD1
size: .
V: TRBV20-1
CDR3: CSARSRTGEAQPQHF
DNA: TGCAGTGCTAGATCCCGGACAGGGGAAGCTCAGCCCCAGCATTTT

J: TRBJ1-4
D: .
size: many
V: TRBV12-3/TRBV12-4
CDR3: CASSYGHGGGKLFF
DNA: TGTGCCAGCAGTTACGGACACGGCGGGGGAAAACTGTTTTTT

J: TRBJ2-1
D: TRBD1
size: .
V: TRBV10-2
CDR3: CASSGGTGTWDEQFF
DNA: TGCGCCAGCAGTGGGGGGACAGGGACTTGGGATGAGCAGTTCTTC

J: TRBJ2-7
D: TRBD1
size: .
V: TRBV20-1
CDR3: CSARDRAGEQYF
DNA: TGCAGTGCCCGGGACAGGGCGGGAGAGCAGTACTTC

J: TRBJ1-6
D: TRBD1
size: many
V: TRBV9
CDR3: CASSVGTGGAKNSPLHF
DNA: TGTGCCAGCAGCGTAGGGACAGGGGGCGCGAAAAATTCACCCCTCCACTTT

J: TRBJ2-7
D: TRBD2
size: .
V: TRBV10-2
CDR3: CASSELGTSGSKYF
DNA: TGCGCCAGCAGTGAGCTTGGGACTAGCGGGAGTAAGTACTTC